These T cell receptor beta chains were read from a single sample in a study of blood T cell repertoires in COVID-19. Repertoires were generated with immunoSEQ multiplex PCR, while TCRdb's copy carries only in-frame clones and drops some. The sample lists some 96,000 clones, about 90% occurring once. Input material: peripheral blood. The origin of the receptors is a man aged 30-40 years in a cohort sampled during active COVID-19. CDR3s include the opening cysteine and the closing phenylalanine or tryptophan. Each record gives: V gene, J gene, CDR3 protein.

v_gene: TRBV5-1; j_gene: TRBJ1-1; CDR3aa: CASRPNMGQGNTEAFF
v_gene: TRBV2; j_gene: TRBJ1-6; CDR3aa: CASSEESGVAPGSPLHF
v_gene: TRBV27; j_gene: TRBJ1-1; CDR3aa: CASSLKRYTEAFF
v_gene: TRBV9; j_gene: TRBJ2-7; CDR3aa: CASSATDYEQYF
v_gene: TRBV9; j_gene: TRBJ2-3; CDR3aa: CASSRTGTGGDTQYF
v_gene: TRBV12-3/TRBV12-4; j_gene: TRBJ2-5; CDR3aa: CASSLYAETQYF
v_gene: TRBV7-8; j_gene: TRBJ1-1; CDR3aa: CASSLAGQLGVDTEAFF
v_gene: TRBV7-3; j_gene: TRBJ2-7; CDR3aa: CASSLTGGDVYEQYF
v_gene: TRBV6-5; j_gene: TRBJ1-5; CDR3aa: CASGPEDSNQPQHF
v_gene: TRBV5-4; j_gene: TRBJ2-7; CDR3aa: CASSSPIKTGRGLLYEQYF
v_gene: TRBV6-6; j_gene: TRBJ2-7; CDR3aa: CASSPSTSGLYYEQYF
v_gene: TRBV2; j_gene: TRBJ2-3; CDR3aa: CASSEGELDTQYF
v_gene: TRBV3-1/TRBV3-2; j_gene: TRBJ2-3; CDR3aa: CASSQRSEPWDTQYF